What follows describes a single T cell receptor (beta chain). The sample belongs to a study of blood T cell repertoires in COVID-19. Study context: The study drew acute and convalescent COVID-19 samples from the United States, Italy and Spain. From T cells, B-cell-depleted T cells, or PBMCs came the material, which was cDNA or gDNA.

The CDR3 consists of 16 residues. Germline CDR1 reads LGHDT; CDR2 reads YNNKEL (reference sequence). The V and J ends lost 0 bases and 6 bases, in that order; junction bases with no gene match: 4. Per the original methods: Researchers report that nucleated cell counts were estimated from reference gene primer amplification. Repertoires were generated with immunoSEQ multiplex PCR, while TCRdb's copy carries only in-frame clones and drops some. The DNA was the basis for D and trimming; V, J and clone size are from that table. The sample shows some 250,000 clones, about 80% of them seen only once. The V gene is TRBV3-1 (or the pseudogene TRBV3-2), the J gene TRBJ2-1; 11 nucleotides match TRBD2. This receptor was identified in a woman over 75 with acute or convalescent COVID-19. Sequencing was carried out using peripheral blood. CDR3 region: CASSQERLAGSNEQFF. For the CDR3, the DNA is TGTGCCAGCAGCCAAGAACGACTAGCGGGAAGCAATGAGCAGTTCTTC.